The 5 T cell receptor beta chains below come from one sample, sequenced in a study of beta chain features in type 1 diabetes (dated by TCRdb to the late 2010s). Receptors were amplified or captured by the immunoSEQ multiplex PCR assay. The entire amount of isolated RNA was reverse transcribed using the High Capacity cDNA Reverse Transcription Kit, so the sequenced TCRB transcripts were expressed ones. In TCRdb, the immuneACCESS table is reduced to in-frame sequences with V and J assigned. These tables do not hold every clone; where another copy was compared, an unresolved V gene accounts for under half, and the others remain unexplained. Across this sample there are hundreds of thousands of clones, with 25% to 35% seen only once. The ten largest make up about 0.065% of the sample. Sequenced material: naive CD4+ T cells from blood. The cell subset or site tag for this specimen amounts to: true naive CD4+ T cells. These receptors were obtained from a man aged 18 to 30 in good health.

V usage is TRBV1 and J usage is TRBJ2-5; TRBD2, the table's D call, was not compared with the DNA. TRBV1 is a pseudogene segment. This CDR3 spans 14 amino acids. CDR3 protein: CTSSHPGLVKTQYF. CDR3 nucleotide sequence: TGCACCAGCAGCCATCCCGGACTAGTAAAGACCCAGTACTTC.

This clone was picked up a small number of times. The chain uses TRBV11-2 and TRBJ2-1; weak D call: TRBD1 (6 bases). V lost 1 base, J lost 7 bases, and 17 bases lay in between. The CDR3 runs to 16 residues. CDR1 is SGHAT and CDR2 is FQNNGV in the germline V gene. CDR3: CASSLARGTGWNEQFF. CDR3 coding DNA: TGTGCCAGCAGCTTAGCCAGGGGTACAGGGTGGAATGAGCAGTTCTTC.

Only a few counts were recorded for this clone. V usage is TRBV12-5 and J usage is TRBJ2-1; TRBD2 matches 9 bases. CDR3 length: 17 residues. The germline gives CDR1 LGHNT, CDR2 FRNRAP. The junction had 8 bases not matched to a gene; V was cut back by 2 bases and J by 3 bases. The CDR3 DNA reads as TGTGCTAGTGGTTTGCTAAACCAGACTAGCGGCTACAATGAGCAGTTCTTC. Translated, it gives CASGLLNQTSGYNEQFF.

This clone was counted between two and nine times. V and J are TRBV4-1 and TRBJ1-5, with 9 positions matching TRBD1. This CDR3 has 15 amino acids. After removal of 2 bases from V and 5 bases from J, the junction contained 4 bases not matched to a gene. Germline assignment: CDR1 MGHRA and CDR2 YSYEKL. CDR3 coding DNA: TGCGCCAGCAGCCAACTGGGACAGGGAGATCAGCCCCAGCATTTT. Its protein is CASSQLGQGDQPQHF.

There are a few counts of this clone. CDR3 sequence reads: CASSLGRDATNEKLFF. CDR3 DNA sequence: TGTGCCAGCAGCTTAGGACGGGATGCAACTAATGAAAAACTGTTTTTT. The gene calls are TRBV7-9 and TRBJ1-4, with D uncertain. Trimming left V 1 base short and J 0 bases short, with 9 bases between. Germline-derived CDR1 and CDR2 are SEHNR and FQNEAQ (reference sequence). The CDR3 sequence is 16 residues long.